The sequence of this T cell receptor (beta chain) was determined in a study of cytomegalovirus exposure and HLA in healthy donors. Study-level background: A later analysis reported the same platform for the approximately 110 validation repertoires and the roughly 650 first-cohort repertoires.

The CDR3 is 14 amino acids. Notes on the study in general: Cytomegalovirus status, reportedly, was diagnosed with high specificity and sensitivity by the classifier. While the bulk of TCR sequences proved rare, some public TCRs turned up in many donors. TCR clusters originating in the first cohort tended to co-occur in the 100 to 150 validation repertoires, according to a later analysis.

As regards this clone: Antigen: not known.

Using immunoSEQ multiplex PCR, the repertoire was profiled, and TCRdb retains in-frame clones only, with some absent. In the table there are about 95,000 clones, around 85% of which are singletons. Input material: PBMCs. This TCR was recovered from a man between 18 and 29 years old in good health and CMV-seropositive. V usage is TRBV21-1 and J usage is TRBJ2-7; the table calls TRBD1, which could not be checked here. TRBV21-1 is marked as a pseudogene. DNA of the CDR3: TGTGCCAGCAGCAAAAACAGGGGGGGATACGAGCAGTACTTC. It codes for CASSKNRGGYEQYF.